This T cell receptor beta chain came from a study of T cells after yellow fever vaccination. This clonotype showed up just a few times. TCRdb recomputed calls from the 5' RACE reads with MiXCR, one row per CDR3 protein. The sample consists of roughly 120,000 distinct CDR3 sequences, roughly 8.9% of them appearing once. This CDR3 contains 18 residues. Germline CDR1 reads SGHNT; CDR2 reads YYREEE (reference sequence). Unmatched junction bases numbered 9, after V lost 4 bases and J lost 0 bases. Sample: CD8+ T cells sorted from PBMCs, taken 45 days after the yellow fever booster vaccination. The rearrangement joins TRBV5-4 to TRBJ2-1; 11 bases are a match to TRBD2. This TCR was sampled from a man younger than 40 who received the YFV17D yellow fever vaccine. Here the CDR3 reads CASSAGTSGPSSYNEQFF. The CDR3 DNA reads as TGTGCCAGCAGCGCAGGGACTAGCGGCCCTAGCTCCTACAATGAGCAGTTCTTC.